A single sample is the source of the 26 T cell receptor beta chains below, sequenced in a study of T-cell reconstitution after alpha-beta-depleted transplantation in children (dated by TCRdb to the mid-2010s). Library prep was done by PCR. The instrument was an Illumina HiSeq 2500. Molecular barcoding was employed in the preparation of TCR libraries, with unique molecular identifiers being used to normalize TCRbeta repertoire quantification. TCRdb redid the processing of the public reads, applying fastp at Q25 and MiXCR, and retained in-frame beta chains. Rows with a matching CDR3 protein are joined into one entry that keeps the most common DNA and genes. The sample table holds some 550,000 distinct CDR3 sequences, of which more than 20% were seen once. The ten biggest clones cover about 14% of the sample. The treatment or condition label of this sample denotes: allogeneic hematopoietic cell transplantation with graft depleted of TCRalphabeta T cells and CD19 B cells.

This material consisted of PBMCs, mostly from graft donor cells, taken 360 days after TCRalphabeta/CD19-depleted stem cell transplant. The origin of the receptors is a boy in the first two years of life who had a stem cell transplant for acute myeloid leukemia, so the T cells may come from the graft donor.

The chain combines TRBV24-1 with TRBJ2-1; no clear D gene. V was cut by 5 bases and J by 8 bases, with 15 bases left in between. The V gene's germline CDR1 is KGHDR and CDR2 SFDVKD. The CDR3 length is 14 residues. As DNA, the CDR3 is TGTGCCACCAGTGCGGCCAGACGGTTTTATGAGCAGTTCTTC. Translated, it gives CATSAARRFYEQFF.

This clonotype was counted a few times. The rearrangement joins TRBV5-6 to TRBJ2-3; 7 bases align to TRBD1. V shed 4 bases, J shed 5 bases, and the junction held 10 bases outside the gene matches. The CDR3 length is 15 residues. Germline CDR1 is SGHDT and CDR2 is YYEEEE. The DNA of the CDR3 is TGTGCCAGCAGCCTGGGACAGCCGGTGGTAGATACGCAGTATTTT. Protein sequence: CASSLGQPVVDTQYF.

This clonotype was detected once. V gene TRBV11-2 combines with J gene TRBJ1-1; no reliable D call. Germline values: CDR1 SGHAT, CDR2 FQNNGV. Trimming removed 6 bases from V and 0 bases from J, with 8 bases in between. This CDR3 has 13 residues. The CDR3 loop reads CASRYSMNTEAFF. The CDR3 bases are TGTGCCAGCAGATACAGCATGAACACTGAAGCTTTCTTT. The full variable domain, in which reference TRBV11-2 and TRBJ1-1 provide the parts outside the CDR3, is EAGVAQSPRYKIIEKRQSVAFWCNPISGHATLYWYQQILGQGPKLLIQFQNNGVVDDSQLPKDRFSAERLKGVDSTLKIQPAKLEDSAVYLCASRYSMNTEAFFGQGTRLTVV.

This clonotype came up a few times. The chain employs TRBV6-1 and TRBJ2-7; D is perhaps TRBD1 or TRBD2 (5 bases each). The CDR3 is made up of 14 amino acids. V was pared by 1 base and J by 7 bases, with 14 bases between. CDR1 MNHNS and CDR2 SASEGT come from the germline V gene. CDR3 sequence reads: CASSEGGSSGEQYV. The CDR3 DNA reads TGTGCCAGCAGTGAAGGAGGGAGCTCAGGGGAGCAGTACGTC.

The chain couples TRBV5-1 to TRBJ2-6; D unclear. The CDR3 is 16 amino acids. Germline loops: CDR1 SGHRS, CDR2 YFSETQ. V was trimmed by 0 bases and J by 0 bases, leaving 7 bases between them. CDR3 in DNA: TGCGCCAGCAGCTTGGATACAGTCTCTGGGGCCAACGTCCTGACTTTC. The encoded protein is CASSLDTVSGANVLTF.

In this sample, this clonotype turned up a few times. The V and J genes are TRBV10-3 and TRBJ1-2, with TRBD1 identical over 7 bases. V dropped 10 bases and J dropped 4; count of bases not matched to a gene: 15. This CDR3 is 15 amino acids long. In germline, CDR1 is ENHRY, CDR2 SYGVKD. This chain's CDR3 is CATPANGTATYGYTF. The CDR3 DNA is TGTGCCACGCCAGCCAACGGGACAGCGACCTATGGCTACACCTTC.

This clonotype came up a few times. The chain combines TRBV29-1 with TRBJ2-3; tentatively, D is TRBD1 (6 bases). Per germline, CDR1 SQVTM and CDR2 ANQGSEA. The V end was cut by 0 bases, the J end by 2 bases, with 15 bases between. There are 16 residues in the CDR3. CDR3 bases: TGCAGCGTTGAAGATCACACAGGGATTTCCACAGATACGCAGTATTTT. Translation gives CSVEDHTGISTDTQYF.

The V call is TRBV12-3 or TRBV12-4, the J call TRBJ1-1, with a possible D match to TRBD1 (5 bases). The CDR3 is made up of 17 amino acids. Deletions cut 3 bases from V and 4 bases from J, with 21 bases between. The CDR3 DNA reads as TGTGCCAGCAGTTTGATCCCTTTTGGGGGGGGTCGCACTGAAGCTTTCTTT. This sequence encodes CASSLIPFGGGRTEAFF.

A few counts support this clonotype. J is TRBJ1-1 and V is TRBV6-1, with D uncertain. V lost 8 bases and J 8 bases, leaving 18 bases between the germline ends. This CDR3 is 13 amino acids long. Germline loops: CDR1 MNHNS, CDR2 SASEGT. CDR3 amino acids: CASSAEATFEAFF. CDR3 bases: TGTGCCAGCTCGGCGGAGGCTACCTTCGAAGCTTTCTTT.

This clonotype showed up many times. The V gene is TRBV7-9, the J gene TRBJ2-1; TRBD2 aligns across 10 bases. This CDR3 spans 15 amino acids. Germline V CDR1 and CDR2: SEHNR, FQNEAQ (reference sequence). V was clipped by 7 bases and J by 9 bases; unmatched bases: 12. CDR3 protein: CASTPSGGPSGEQFF. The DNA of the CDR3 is TGTGCCAGCACTCCTAGCGGGGGACCCAGTGGTGAGCAGTTCTTC.

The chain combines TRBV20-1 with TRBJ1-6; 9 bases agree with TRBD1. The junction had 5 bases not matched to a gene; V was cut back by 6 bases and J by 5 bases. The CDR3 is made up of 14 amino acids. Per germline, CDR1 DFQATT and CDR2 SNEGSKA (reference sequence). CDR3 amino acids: CSAWDRANNSPLHF. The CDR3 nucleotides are TGCAGTGCCTGGGACAGGGCTAATAATTCACCCCTCCACTTT.

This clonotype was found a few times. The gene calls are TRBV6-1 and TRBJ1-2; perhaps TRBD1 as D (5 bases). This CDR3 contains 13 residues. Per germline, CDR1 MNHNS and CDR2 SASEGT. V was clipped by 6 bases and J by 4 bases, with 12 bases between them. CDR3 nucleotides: TGTGCCAGCAGACGAGGACATGGCTATGGCTACACCTTC. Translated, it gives CASRRGHGYGYTF.

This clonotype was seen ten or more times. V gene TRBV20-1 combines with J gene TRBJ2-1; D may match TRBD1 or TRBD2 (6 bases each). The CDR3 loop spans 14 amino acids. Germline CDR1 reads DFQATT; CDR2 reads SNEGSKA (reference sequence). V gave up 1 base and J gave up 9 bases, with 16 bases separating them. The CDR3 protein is CSARAVQGAGEQFF. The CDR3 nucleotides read TGCAGTGCTAGAGCCGTACAGGGAGCGGGTGAGCAGTTCTTC.

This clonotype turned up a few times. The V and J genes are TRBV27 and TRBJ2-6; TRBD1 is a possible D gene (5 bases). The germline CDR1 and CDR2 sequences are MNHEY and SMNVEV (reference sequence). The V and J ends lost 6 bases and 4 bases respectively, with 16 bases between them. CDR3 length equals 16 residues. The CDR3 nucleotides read TGTGCCAGCAGGAGCCCTAGGGGCCCCGGGGCCAACGTCCTGACTTTC. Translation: CASRSPRGPGANVLTF.

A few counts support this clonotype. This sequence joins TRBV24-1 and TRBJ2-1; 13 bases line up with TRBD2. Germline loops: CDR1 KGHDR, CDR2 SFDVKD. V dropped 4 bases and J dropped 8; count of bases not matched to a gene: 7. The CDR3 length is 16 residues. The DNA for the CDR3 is TGTGCCACCAGTGACAAAACTAGCGGGGGGGCCCATGAGCAGTTCTTC. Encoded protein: CATSDKTSGGAHEQFF.

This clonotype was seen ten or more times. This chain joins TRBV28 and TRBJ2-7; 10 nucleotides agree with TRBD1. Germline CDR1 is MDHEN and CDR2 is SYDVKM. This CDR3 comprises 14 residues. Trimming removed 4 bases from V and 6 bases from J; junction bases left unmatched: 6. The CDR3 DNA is TGTGCCAGCAGTTCGGACAGGGGGTCATCCGAGCAGTACGTC. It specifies CASSSDRGSSEQYV.

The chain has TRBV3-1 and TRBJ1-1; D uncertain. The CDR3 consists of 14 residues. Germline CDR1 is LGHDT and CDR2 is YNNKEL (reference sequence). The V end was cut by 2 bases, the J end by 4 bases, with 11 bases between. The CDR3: CASSQPYMGTEAFF. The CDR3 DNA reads TGTGCCAGCAGCCAACCCTACATGGGCACTGAAGCTTTCTTT.

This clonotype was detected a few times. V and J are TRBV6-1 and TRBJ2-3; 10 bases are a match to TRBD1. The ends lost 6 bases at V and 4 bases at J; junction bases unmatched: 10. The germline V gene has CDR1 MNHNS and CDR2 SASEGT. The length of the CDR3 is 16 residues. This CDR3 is CASSAGQGVGADTQYF. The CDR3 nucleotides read TGTGCCAGCAGCGCCGGACAGGGGGTAGGGGCAGATACGCAGTATTTT.

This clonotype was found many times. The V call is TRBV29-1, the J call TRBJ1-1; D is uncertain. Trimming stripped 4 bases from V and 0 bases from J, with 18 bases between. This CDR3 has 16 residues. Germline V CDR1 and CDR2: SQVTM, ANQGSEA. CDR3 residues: CSVVGQTTNVNTEAFF. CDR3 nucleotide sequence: TGCAGCGTTGTTGGGCAAACAACCAATGTGAACACTGAAGCTTTCTTT.

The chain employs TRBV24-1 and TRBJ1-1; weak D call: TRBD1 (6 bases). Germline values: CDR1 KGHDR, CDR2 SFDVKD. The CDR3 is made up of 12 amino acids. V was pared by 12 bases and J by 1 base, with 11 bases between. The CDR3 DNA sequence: TGTGCCTCACAACAGGGGAACACTGAAGCTTTCTTT. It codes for CASQQGNTEAFF.

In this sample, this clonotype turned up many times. CDR3 sequence reads: CSASVDGAEQFF. CDR3 bases: TGCAGTGCTAGCGTTGACGGCGCTGAGCAGTTCTTC. The V and J genes are TRBV20-1 and TRBJ2-1; D gene unclear. CDR1 and CDR2 (germline): DFQATT, SNEGSKA (reference sequence). CDR3 length: 12 amino acids. V lost 3 bases and J 9 bases, leaving 12 bases between the germline ends.

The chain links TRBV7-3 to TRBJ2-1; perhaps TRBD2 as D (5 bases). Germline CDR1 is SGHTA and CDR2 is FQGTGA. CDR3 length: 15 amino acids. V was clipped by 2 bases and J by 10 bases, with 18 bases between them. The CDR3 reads CASSLWATRSGEQFF. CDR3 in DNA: TGTGCCAGCAGCTTATGGGCTACCAGGTCGGGAGAGCAGTTCTTC.

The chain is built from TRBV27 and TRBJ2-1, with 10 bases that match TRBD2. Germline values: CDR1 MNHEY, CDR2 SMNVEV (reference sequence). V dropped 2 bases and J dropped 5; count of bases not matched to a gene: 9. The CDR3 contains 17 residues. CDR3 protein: CASSLNPGTSVDNEQFF. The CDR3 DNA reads TGTGCCAGCAGTTTAAACCCCGGGACTAGCGTTGACAATGAGCAGTTCTTC.

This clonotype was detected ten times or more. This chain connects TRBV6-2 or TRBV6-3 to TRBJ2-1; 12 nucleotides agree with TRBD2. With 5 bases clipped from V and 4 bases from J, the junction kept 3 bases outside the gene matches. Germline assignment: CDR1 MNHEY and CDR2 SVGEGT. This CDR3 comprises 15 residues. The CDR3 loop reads CASSILAGGYNEQFF. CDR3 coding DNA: TGTGCCAGCAGTATACTAGCGGGGGGATACAATGAGCAGTTCTTC.

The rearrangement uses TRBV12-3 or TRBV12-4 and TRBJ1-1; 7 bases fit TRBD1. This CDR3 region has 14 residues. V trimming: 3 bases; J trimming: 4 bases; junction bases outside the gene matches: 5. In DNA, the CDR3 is TGTGCCAGCAGTTTGAGGGGGCGAGGCACTGAAGCTTTCTTT. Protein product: CASSLRGRGTEAFF.

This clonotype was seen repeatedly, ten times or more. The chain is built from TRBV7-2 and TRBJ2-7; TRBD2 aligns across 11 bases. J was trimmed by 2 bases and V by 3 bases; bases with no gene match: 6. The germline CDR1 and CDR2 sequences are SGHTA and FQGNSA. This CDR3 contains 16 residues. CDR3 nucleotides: TGTGCCAGCAGCTTTGACCCGGGACTAGCGGCCTACGAGCAGTACTTC. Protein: CASSFDPGLAAYEQYF. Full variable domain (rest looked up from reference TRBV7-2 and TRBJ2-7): GAGVSQSPSNKVTEKGKDVELRCDPISGHTALYWYRQSLGQGLEFLIYFQGNSAPDKSGLPSDRFSAERTGGSVSTLTIQRTQQEDSAVYLCASSFDPGLAAYEQYFGPGTRLTVT.